This T cell receptor beta chain comes out of a study of CD8+ T cells in alopecia areata. The CDR3 has 13 amino acids. Germline V CDR1 and CDR2: SQVTM, ANQGSEA. V was shortened by 7 bases and J by 6 bases, with 19 bases between the two germline ends. Whole-study findings and limits: Affected lesional scalp, above all in alopecia totalis/universalis, was more clonal than normal scalp.

To note about this clone: Its matching antigen is unknown.

Sorting of PBMCs yielded the CD4+ and CD8+ T cells. RNA extraction was followed by reverse transcription into cDNA, which acted as the sequencing template. Here immunoSEQ multiplex PCR was the method, and the copy in TCRdb shows in-frame clones only, minus some. This table has 150,000 or so clones, 40% to 50% appearing once. This clonotype originated in a human donor with alopecia areata. This rearrangement joins TRBV29-1 to TRBJ2-7, with D possibly TRBD2 on 6 matching bases. The sample taken for sequencing was CD4+ T cells sorted from blood. CDR3 DNA: TGCAGCGCCCGACGAAATGACGGGGGCGAGCAGTACTTC. This sequence encodes CSARRNDGGEQYF.